The 25 T cell receptor beta chains given below trace back to one sample, sequenced in a study of cytomegalovirus exposure and HLA in healthy donors (dated 2017 in TCRdb). To prepare the library, the immunoSEQ multiplex PCR assay was applied. A mixture of 60 forward primers for TCR Vbeta segments and 13 reverse primers for TCR Jbeta segments was used in the multiplex PCR. TCRdb's version of the immuneACCESS table is confined to in-frame rearrangements and falls short of the full clone set. An unresolved V gene accounts for under half of the shortfall where checked; the remainder is of unknown origin. The sample yields around 120,000 clones; 80% to 90% were counted once. Clones ranked in the top ten supply around 6.4% of the sample. Sequenced sample: PBMCs. These receptors were taken from a woman in her thirties or forties in good health and CMV-seropositive.

V gene TRBV27 combines with J gene TRBJ1-2, with 10 bases matching TRBD1. CDR1 MNHEY and CDR2 SMNVEV come from the germline V gene (reference sequence). Trimming at V came to 4 bases and at J to 2 bases, leaving 1 base not matched to a gene. This CDR3 has 14 amino acids. The CDR3 loop reads CASSWTGGNYGYTF. In DNA form, the CDR3 reads TGTGCCAGCAGTTGGACAGGGGGAAACTATGGCTACACCTTC.

The V and J genes are TRBV7-9 and TRBJ2-7; D possibly corresponds to TRBD2 (5 bases). This CDR3 has 15 amino acids. Germline V gene data show CDR1 as SEHNR and CDR2 as FQNEAQ (reference sequence). V was cut by 2 bases and J by 3 bases, with 14 bases left in between. The CDR3 sequence is CASSLISGRVYEQYF. The CDR3 coding sequence is TGTGCCAGCAGCTTAATCAGCGGCCGAGTCTACGAGCAGTACTTC.

V usage is TRBV6-5 and J usage is TRBJ2-1, with TRBD1 as a possible D gene (6 bases). The CDR3 totals 14 residues. The germline V and J ends were trimmed by 4 bases and 2 bases, with 9 bases remaining between them. Germline V gene data show CDR1 as MNHEY and CDR2 as SVGAGI. The CDR3 loop reads CASSFAGAYNEQFF. CDR3 nucleotides: TGTGCCAGCAGTTTCGCAGGGGCCTACAATGAGCAGTTCTTC.

The chain employs TRBV14 and TRBJ1-1; the D gene is possibly TRBD1 (6 bases). CDR1 SGHDN and CDR2 FVKESK come from the germline V gene. V was clipped by 4 bases and J by 9 bases, with 12 bases between them. This CDR3 region has 12 residues. CDR3 residues: CASSRDTTQAFF. The CDR3 DNA is TGTGCCAGCAGCCGGGACACCACGCAAGCTTTCTTT.

Of note for this clone: One junction end does not reproduce the germline sequence, and a read error may be involved. The rearrangement links TRBV9 to TRBJ1-2; TRBD1 agrees at 8 bases. Germline assignment: CDR1 SGDLS and CDR2 YYNGEE. The CDR3 covers 14 residues. The CDR3 nucleotides read TGTGCCAGTAGCGTTGACCAGGGGGCTGGGGGCTACACCTTC. Residues: CASSVDQGAGGYTF.

The genes are TRBV27 and TRBJ1-5; TRBD1 agrees at 9 bases. The V and J ends lost 4 bases and 5 bases, in that order; junction bases with no gene match: 3. CDR1 is MNHEY, CDR2 SMNVEV, per germline (reference sequence). The CDR3 spans 14 residues. The CDR3: CASSSTGGYQPQHF. The CDR3 bases are TGTGCCAGCAGTTCTACAGGGGGCTATCAGCCCCAGCATTTT.

The genes are TRBV10-3 and TRBJ1-5; D ambiguous. V shed 2 bases and J shed 5 bases, with 10 bases lying between them. Germline V gene sequence: CDR1 ENHRY, CDR2 SYGVKD. This CDR3 has 14 residues. CDR3 sequence reads: CAISENTADQPQHF. The DNA of the CDR3 is TGTGCCATCAGTGAGAATACAGCCGATCAGCCCCAGCATTTT.

The chain employs TRBV7-3 and TRBJ1-1; 11 nucleotides line up with TRBD1. CDR1 and CDR2 from the germline V gene are SGHTA and FQGTGA. The CDR3 is 15 residues long. The V and J ends lost 2 bases and 1 base, in that order; junction bases with no gene match: 0. CDR3 sequence: CASSLGTGGNTEAFF. CDR3 bases: TGTGCCAGCAGCTTAGGGACAGGGGGGAACACTGAAGCTTTCTTT.

The chain joins TRBV7-6 to TRBJ2-1; the D gene is possibly TRBD1 (8 bases). There are 15 residues in the CDR3. The germline V gene has CDR1 SGHVS and CDR2 FNYEAQ. V lost 5 bases and J lost 9, with 20 bases in between. DNA of the CDR3: TGTGCCAGCAGCGGGGGGGACAGGTACCCCATTGAGCAGTTCTTC. Its translation: CASSGGDRYPIEQFF.

The J gene is TRBJ2-7, the V gene TRBV21-1; TRBD1 is taken as the D call from the table, unchecked against the DNA. TRBV21-1 is designated a pseudogene. The CDR3 totals 15 residues. This chain's CDR3 is CASSTRQGGFYGQYF. CDR3 DNA sequence: TGTGCCAGCAGCACCCGACAGGGAGGTTTTTATGGGCAGTACTTC.

The chain combines TRBV5-4 with TRBJ2-2; D gene uncertain. With 4 bases removed from V and 5 bases from J, the gap between germline ends came to 6 bases. From germline, CDR1 is SGHNT and CDR2 YYREEE (reference sequence). This CDR3 has 12 amino acids. The CDR3 protein is CASSPTTGELFF. In DNA form, the CDR3 reads TGTGCCAGCAGCCCTACTACCGGGGAGCTGTTTTTT.

The chain uses TRBV5-1 and TRBJ2-3, with 10 bases aligning to TRBD1. Unmatched junction bases numbered 12, after V lost 4 bases and J lost 4 bases. CDR1 and CDR2 from the germline V gene are SGHRS and YFSETQ. The CDR3 totals 17 residues. Here the CDR3 DNA reads TGCGCCAGCAGCAAACTAATGACAGGGGGCAGGGCAGATACGCAGTATTTT. Translated, it gives CASSKLMTGGRADTQYF.

This clone was seen a few times. The chain recombines TRBV5-6 with TRBJ1-4; D call uncertain. V was shortened by 4 bases and J by 8 bases, with 9 bases between the two germline ends. This CDR3 is built from 12 residues. CDR1 and CDR2 (germline): SGHDT, YYEEEE. The CDR3 DNA reads as TGTGCCAGCAGCCGCCCGGTCGAAAAACTGTTTTTT. Its translation is CASSRPVEKLFF.

The V call is TRBV27, the J call TRBJ2-7; TRBD1 matches at 9 bases. This CDR3 region has 15 residues. The V segment lost 3 bases and the J segment 4 bases; nucleotides outside the gene matches: 7. Germline V lookup: CDR1 MNHEY, CDR2 SMNVEV (reference sequence). DNA for the CDR3: TGTGCCAGCAGTTTGCAGGGACAGGGAGGGTACGAGCAGTACTTC. Protein: CASSLQGQGGYEQYF.

This chain joins TRBV19 and TRBJ2-7, with 13 bases fitting TRBD2. The CDR3 contains 16 residues. V lost 5 bases and J lost 5; bases outside the gene matches: 9. Per germline, CDR1 LNHDA and CDR2 SQIVND (reference sequence). This CDR3 is CASSPRLAGGWDEQYF. CDR3 sequence (DNA): TGTGCCAGTAGTCCAAGACTAGCGGGAGGTTGGGACGAGCAGTACTTC.

This rearrangement joins TRBV6-5 to TRBJ1-2; tentatively, D is TRBD1 (5 bases). This CDR3 comprises 12 residues. Trimming pared 4 bases from V and 2 bases from J, leaving 5 bases between. Germline CDR1 MNHEY, CDR2 SVGAGI. The CDR3 protein is CASSSGNYGYTF. CDR3 nucleotide sequence: TGTGCCAGCAGTTCAGGGAACTATGGCTACACCTTC.

As DNA, the CDR3 is TGTGCCAGCAGTGAATCCCCAAGCGCTGGCTACACCTTC. This codes for CASSESPSAGYTF. The rearrangement uses TRBV2 and TRBJ1-2; D gene ambiguous. The CDR3 sequence is 13 residues long. Looked up from germline, CDR1 is SNHLY and CDR2 is FYNNEI. V was pared by 2 bases and J by 7 bases, with 11 bases between. The full variable domain, rest sourced from reference TRBV2 and TRBJ1-2, is EPEVTQTPSHQVTQMGQEVILRCVPISNHLYFYWYRQILGQKVEFLVSFYNNEISEKSEIFDDQFSVERPDGSNFTLKIRSTKLEDSAMYFCASSESPSAGYTFGSGTRLTVV.

The CDR3: CASSEYPVGLYEQYF. The CDR3 DNA is TGTGCCAGCAGTGAATACCCTGTGGGGCTGTACGAGCAGTACTTC. The rearrangement joins TRBV6-1 to TRBJ2-7, with a tentative D call TRBD1 (5 bases). Germline CDR1 MNHNS, CDR2 SASEGT. The CDR3 extends over 15 amino acids. The V gene lost 2 bases and the J gene lost 4 bases, with 15 bases spanning the gap.

The V gene is TRBV6-5, the J gene TRBJ1-3; D is unresolved. Germline-derived CDR1 and CDR2 are MNHEY and SVGAGI. This CDR3 is 16 amino acids long. Trimming shortened V by 0 bases and J by 0 bases, and 9 bases separated the two germline ends. CDR3 coding DNA: TGTGCCAGCAGTTACTCGAAAACTCACTCTGGAAACACCATATATTTT. Amino acids: CASSYSKTHSGNTIYF.

The chain has TRBV5-1 and TRBJ2-1; 7 nucleotides agree with TRBD2. The trim removed 0 bases at V and 4 bases at J, leaving 7 bases unmatched. Germline V gene sequence: CDR1 SGHRS, CDR2 YFSETQ. This CDR3 is 16 amino acids long. The CDR3 spells CASSLALAVGYNEQFF. The CDR3 DNA reads TGCGCCAGCAGCTTGGCCCTAGCGGTCGGGTACAATGAGCAGTTCTTC.

In its sample, this clone was seen a few times. The chain has TRBV6-5 and TRBJ2-3; D is perhaps TRBD2 (6 bases). Germline V gene data show CDR1 as MNHEY and CDR2 as SVGAGI. The CDR3 loop spans 16 amino acids. V lost 0 bases to trimming and J lost 4 bases, with 14 bases between them. CDR3 in amino acids: CASSYSTGSGSDTQYF. In DNA form, the CDR3 reads TGTGCCAGCAGTTACTCGACGGGTAGCGGTTCAGATACGCAGTATTTT.

The rearrangement links TRBV5-6 to TRBJ2-7; 8 positions agree with TRBD2. There are 16 residues in the CDR3. Germline lookup yields CDR1 SGHDT and CDR2 YYEEEE. The trim removed 0 bases at V and 6 bases at J, leaving 11 bases unmatched. CDR3 protein: CASSLAGLAGKREQYF. The DNA for the CDR3 is TGTGCCAGCAGCTTGGCGGGTCTAGCGGGTAAGCGCGAGCAGTACTTC.

The rearrangement links TRBV19 to TRBJ1-3; the D gene is possibly TRBD1 (5 bases). Per germline, CDR1 LNHDA and CDR2 SQIVND (reference sequence). V lost 4 bases to trimming and J lost 0 bases, with 10 bases between them. This CDR3 has 15 residues. CDR3 nucleotide sequence: TGTGCCAGTAGTAACCAGGGCAACTCTGGAAACACCATATATTTT. This sequence encodes CASSNQGNSGNTIYF.

This chain connects TRBV11-3 to TRBJ2-3; no clear D. This CDR3 contains 13 residues. V dropped 2 bases and J dropped 4 bases, with 7 bases sitting between them. Germline V gene lookup returns CDR1 SGHNT and CDR2 YENEEA. CDR3 nucleotide sequence: TGTGCCAGCAGCTTATTACGGTCAGATACGCAGTATTTT. Translation gives CASSLLRSDTQYF. Full variable domain (missing parts from reference TRBV11-3 and TRBJ2-3): EAGVVQSPRYKIIEKKQPVAFWCNPISGHNTLYWYLQNLGQGPELLIRYENEEAVDDSQLPKDRFSAERLKGVDSTLKIQPAELGDSAVYLCASSLLRSDTQYFGPGTRLTVL.

Here the CDR3 reads CASSDDREGYGYTF. The CDR3 bases are TGTGCCAGCAGTGACGACAGGGAAGGCTATGGCTACACCTTC. V and J are TRBV6-4 and TRBJ1-2, with 7 positions matching TRBD1. CDR3 size: 14 residues. V dropped 2 bases and J dropped 4; count of bases not matched to a gene: 4. CDR1 MRHNA and CDR2 SNTAGT come from the germline V gene.